Each of the 19 T cell receptor beta chains below was sequenced from the same sample in a study of response to subunit inactivated influenza vaccine. TCRdb called the RT-PCR reads again in MiXCR, with one record for every CDR3 protein. The sample lists hundreds of thousands of distinct CDR3 sequences; about 15% were seen once. Sequencing was performed on PBMCs from blood, taken 14 to 15 days before vaccination. The receptors come from a man aged 50 to 59 who received an inactivated influenza vaccine.

This chain uses TRBV29-1 with TRBJ2-2; 8 bases are a match to TRBD1. Germline-derived CDR1 and CDR2 are SQVTM and ANQGSEA. With V trimmed by 2 bases and J by 4 bases, 3 bases remained unmatched. This CDR3 has 14 amino acids. The CDR3 DNA reads TGCAGCGTTGAAAACAGGGGGATCACCGGGGAGCTGTTTTTT. Translating it yields CSVENRGITGELFF.

This clonotype has just a few counts. The chain carries TRBV20-1 and TRBJ2-5, with no clear D. The CDR3 consists of 12 residues. Germline lookup yields CDR1 DFQATT and CDR2 SNEGSKA (reference sequence). V shed 1 base and J shed 4 bases, with 7 bases lying between them. CDR3 loop: CSARGLLETQYF. The DNA for the CDR3 is TGCAGTGCTAGAGGACTCCTAGAGACCCAGTACTTC.

This clonotype was seen many times. This chain connects TRBV12-3 or TRBV12-4 to TRBJ1-1; D unresolved. This CDR3 has 13 amino acids. The germline V and J ends were trimmed by 1 base and 2 bases, with 5 bases remaining between them. The chain's CDR3 is CASSLGLNTEAFF. The CDR3 DNA reads TGTGCCAGCAGTTTAGGGCTTAACACTGAAGCTTTCTTT.

At least ten counts were recorded for this clonotype. J is TRBJ1-2 and V is TRBV4-1; D may be TRBD1 (6 bases). The CDR3 totals 15 residues. Trimming pared 4 bases from V and 4 bases from J, leaving 16 bases between. Per germline, CDR1 MGHRA and CDR2 YSYEKL. The CDR3 DNA reads TGCGCCAGCAGCCCACGGACCGGGGGCGGCTATGGCTACACCTTC. Protein product: CASSPRTGGGYGYTF.

This chain connects TRBV7-2 to TRBJ2-7; 12 bases line up with TRBD2. Germline CDR1 reads SGHTA; CDR2 reads FQGNSA. This CDR3 region has 16 residues. With V trimmed by 5 bases and J by 0 bases, 5 bases remained unmatched. CDR3 sequence: CASSAVTSGGSYEQYF. CDR3 nucleotide sequence: TGTGCCAGCAGCGCCGTGACTAGCGGGGGCTCCTACGAGCAGTACTTC.

This clonotype was observed a handful of times. This chain joins TRBV6-1 and TRBJ2-7; 10 positions agree with TRBD2. After removal of 3 bases from V and 3 bases from J, the junction contained 5 bases not matched to a gene. CDR1 and CDR2 from the germline V gene are MNHNS and SASEGT. This CDR3 region has 15 residues. The CDR3 loop reads CASSDDPSGSYEQYF. The CDR3 DNA is TGTGCCAGCAGTGATGACCCTAGCGGGAGCTACGAGCAGTACTTC.

This clonotype was found a few times. The V call is TRBV10-3, the J call TRBJ1-3, with D possibly TRBD1 on 6 matching bases. CDR3 size: 16 residues. V lost 7 bases and J 2 bases, leaving 18 bases between the germline ends. Germline V CDR1 and CDR2: ENHRY, SYGVKD. CDR3 in amino acids: CAIKGEGGEPGNTIYF. The DNA for the CDR3 is TGTGCCATCAAAGGAGAGGGGGGCGAACCTGGAAACACCATATATTTT.

This clonotype was seen a few times. The DNA of the CDR3 is TGTGCCAGCAGCTTAGTAGCGGGGGCCGACTACAATGAGCAGTTCTTC. This codes for CASSLVAGADYNEQFF. V and J are TRBV11-2 and TRBJ2-1, with 9 nucleotides matching TRBD2. This CDR3 has 16 residues. The J segment lost 3 bases and the V segment lost 1 base, leaving 4 bases of the junction unmatched. The germline V gene has CDR1 SGHAT and CDR2 FQNNGV.

This clonotype was picked up one time. V usage is TRBV27 and J usage is TRBJ2-1, with 7 nucleotides matching TRBD2. CDR3 length: 15 residues. Germline trimming cut 5 bases from V and 1 base from J; bases unmatched to any gene: 5. The germline gives CDR1 MNHEY, CDR2 SMNVEV (reference sequence). CDR3 nucleotides: TGTGCCAGCAGTGGGCGCGGGAGTTCCTACAATGAGCAGTTCTTC. Its protein product is CASSGRGSSYNEQFF.

This rearrangement joins TRBV4-3 to TRBJ2-7; 9 bases match TRBD2. The CDR3 is 17 residues long. J gave up 3 bases and V 4 bases, and 13 bases lay outside the gene matches. CDR1 is LGHNA and CDR2 is YSLEER in the germline V gene. The chain's CDR3 is CASSLGIAGASDYEQYF. CDR3 sequence (DNA): TGCGCCAGCAGCCTCGGAATAGCGGGGGCCTCCGACTACGAGCAGTACTTC.

In this sample, this clonotype turned up a few times. The rearrangement joins TRBV11-2 to TRBJ1-1; D not resolved. The CDR3 consists of 13 residues. V lost 5 bases to trimming and J lost 3 bases, with 10 bases between them. The germline V gene encodes CDR1 SGHAT and CDR2 FQNNGV. CDR3 in amino acids: CASSLPPYTEAFF. The CDR3 DNA is TGTGCCAGCAGCCTTCCTCCATACACTGAAGCTTTCTTT.

This clonotype was recorded a few times. This rearrangement joins TRBV2 to TRBJ2-1, with D perhaps matching TRBD2 (6 bases). Trimming cost V 11 bases and J 5 bases, with 16 bases left between them. The CDR3 consists of 13 residues. The germline V gene encodes CDR1 SNHLY and CDR2 FYNNEI. Here the CDR3 reads CAWGGERHNEQFF. The CDR3 nucleotides are TGTGCCTGGGGCGGGGAGAGGCACAATGAGCAGTTCTTC.

This clonotype was seen many times. This chain uses TRBV20-1 with TRBJ2-5, with a possible D match to TRBD2 (6 bases). The length of the CDR3 is 13 residues. CDR1 and CDR2 from the germline V gene are DFQATT and SNEGSKA (reference sequence). Trimming took 0 bases from V and 4 from J, leaving 9 bases between them. CDR3: CSAREAGPETQYF. CDR3 nucleotide sequence: TGCAGTGCTAGAGAGGCGGGGCCAGAGACCCAGTACTTC.

This clonotype occurred once. The J gene is TRBJ2-1, the V gene TRBV7-2; D is unresolved. Looked up from germline, CDR1 is SGHTA and CDR2 is FQGNSA. CDR3 length equals 14 residues. The ends were cut back, 1 base at V and 5 bases at J, with 9 bases in the middle. CDR3 bases: TGTGCCAGCAGCTTAGGGGTATTCAACAATGAGCAGTTCTTC. Translation: CASSLGVFNNEQFF.

This clonotype occurred a few times. The chain couples TRBV5-1 to TRBJ1-4, with D uncertain. The CDR3 is made up of 13 amino acids. The V and J ends lost 4 bases and 14 bases respectively, with 18 bases between them. Germline-derived CDR1 and CDR2 are SGHRS and YFSETQ. CDR3 residues: CASSPVGRGILFF. DNA for the CDR3: TGCGCCAGCAGCCCGGTTGGTAGAGGAATTCTGTTTTTT.

This clonotype was counted between two and nine times. The J gene is TRBJ2-7, the V gene TRBV10-2; no clear D. The CDR3 spans 16 residues. The V end lost 0 bases, the J end lost 0 bases, and 12 bases lay between the germline ends. In germline, CDR1 is WSHSY, CDR2 SAAADI. The CDR3 coding sequence is TGCGCCAGCAGTGAGTCGCGGCCATTGAGCTCCTACGAGCAGTACTTC. Translation gives CASSESRPLSSYEQYF.

The rearrangement links TRBV4-3 to TRBJ2-3; 10 bases are shared with TRBD1. The CDR3 sequence is 18 residues long. J gave up 4 bases and V 1 base, and 11 bases lay outside the gene matches. The germline CDR1 and CDR2 sequences are LGHNA and YSLEER. The chain's CDR3 is CASSQALSGQGFSDTQYF. The CDR3 nucleotides are TGCGCCAGCAGCCAAGCACTCTCGGGACAGGGGTTTTCAGATACGCAGTATTTT.

This chain uses TRBV11-1 with TRBJ1-4; TRBD1 agrees at 8 bases. V was pared by 1 base and J by 0 bases, with 10 bases of the junction left unmatched. The CDR3 length is 19 residues. Per germline, CDR1 SGHAT and CDR2 FQDESV (reference sequence). The DNA of the CDR3 is TGTGCCAGCAGCTTAGTTTGGGCAGGGGGCCATTCAACTAATGAAAAACTGTTTTTT. This translates into CASSLVWAGGHSTNEKLFF.

The CDR3 nucleotides are TGTGCCAGCAGCCGCTGGCAGGGGGTGACTGAAGCTTTCTTT. Protein: CASSRWQGVTEAFF. The chain is built from TRBV6-2 or TRBV6-3 and TRBJ1-1; 7 bases align to TRBD1. The V gene end was trimmed by 6 bases and the J gene end by 5 bases; junction bases not matched to a gene: 9. Germline lookup yields CDR1 MNHEY and CDR2 SVGEGT. The CDR3 is 14 amino acids.